Sequencing of this T cell receptor beta chain was carried out in a study of cytomegalovirus exposure and HLA in healthy donors. Overall study results and limits: HLA alleles were associated with roughly 17,000 TCR beta sequences in a later analysis at 0.05 false discovery rate. Researchers counted around 160 TCR beta chains as cytomegalovirus-associated.

The CDR3 runs to 13 residues. V lost 0 bases, J lost 3 bases, and 6 bases lay in between. The germline V gene has CDR1 MNHEY and CDR2 SVGAGI. About this clone itself: The target antigen is unknown.

The PCR used 60 Vbeta and 13 Jbeta primers. The assay was immunoSEQ multiplex PCR, and TCRdb's table has in-frame clones only and misses some. With roughly 39,000 clones in the sample, the ten largest clones hold approximately 1.4%. Sample: PBMCs. The clonotype comes from a man aged 25-45 years in good health and CMV-seronegative. The chain employs TRBV6-5 and TRBJ2-7; D unresolved. Here the CDR3 reads CASSYSTGYEQYF. The CDR3 region has the DNA TGTGCCAGCAGTTACTCGACTGGCTACGAGCAGTACTTC.